This T cell receptor beta chain was identified in a study of Ad26.COV2.S vaccination and SARS-CoV-2 variants. The table came from immunoSEQ multiplex PCR; TCRdb's copy has only in-frame clones and leaves some out. The sample lists roughly 350,000 clones, 86% occurring once. Broader study findings: It is possible that the TCR breadth and depth analyses underestimated the total T cell responses.

The CDR3 has 13 residues. From germline, CDR1 is SGDLS and CDR2 YYNGEE. V shed 3 bases and J shed 5 bases, with 9 bases lying between them. Treatment indicated: around 19 received Ad26.COV2.S at low or high dose, single or two shots; roughly 5 received placebo; per-sample allocation not given. Samples analyzed were those drawn on day 63 after the first vaccine or placebo injection. As for this clone: Its cognate antigen is unknown.

This receptor was taken from a person between 18 and 59 years old who received the Ad26.COV2.S COVID-19 vaccine or a placebo. This chain links TRBV9 with TRBJ2-1, with TRBD2 as a possible D gene (6 bases). The sample was peripheral blood, taken in a trial of Ad26.COV2.S vaccine versus placebo. The CDR3 sequence: CASSGRADNEQFF. DNA of the CDR3: TGTGCCAGCAGCGGGAGGGCCGACAATGAGCAGTTCTTC.